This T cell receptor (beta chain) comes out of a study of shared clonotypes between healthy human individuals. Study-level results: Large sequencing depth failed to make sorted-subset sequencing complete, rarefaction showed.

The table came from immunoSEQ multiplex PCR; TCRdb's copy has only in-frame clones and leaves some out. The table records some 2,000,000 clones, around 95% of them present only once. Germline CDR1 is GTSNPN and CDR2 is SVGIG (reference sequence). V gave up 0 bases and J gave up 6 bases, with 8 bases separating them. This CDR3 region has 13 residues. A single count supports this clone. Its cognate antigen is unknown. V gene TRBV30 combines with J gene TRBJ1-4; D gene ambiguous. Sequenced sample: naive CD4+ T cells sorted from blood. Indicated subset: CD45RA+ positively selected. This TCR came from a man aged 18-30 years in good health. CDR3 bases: TGTGCCTGGAGTGTAAACGGTTATGAAAAACTGTTTTTT. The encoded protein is CAWSVNGYEKLFF. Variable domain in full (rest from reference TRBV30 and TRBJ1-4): SQTIHQWPATLVQPVGSPLSLECTVEGTSNPNLYWYRQAAGRGLQLLFYSVGIGQISSEVPQNLSASRPQDRQFILSSKKLLLSDSGFYLCAWSVNGYEKLFFGSGTQLSVL.